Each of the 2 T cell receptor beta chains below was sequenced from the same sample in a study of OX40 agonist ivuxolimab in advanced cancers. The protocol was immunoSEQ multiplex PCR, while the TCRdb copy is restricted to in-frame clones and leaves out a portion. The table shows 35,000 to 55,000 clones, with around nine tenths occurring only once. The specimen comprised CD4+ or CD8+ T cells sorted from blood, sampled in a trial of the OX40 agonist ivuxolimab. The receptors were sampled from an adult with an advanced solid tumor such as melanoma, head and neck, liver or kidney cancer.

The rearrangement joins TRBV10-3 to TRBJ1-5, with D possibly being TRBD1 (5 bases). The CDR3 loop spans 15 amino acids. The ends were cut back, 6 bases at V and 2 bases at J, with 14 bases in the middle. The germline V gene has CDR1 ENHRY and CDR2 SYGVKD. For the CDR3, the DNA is TGTGCCATCAGGGAATCAGGAGGGGGCAATCAGCCCCAGCATTTT. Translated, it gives CAIRESGGGNQPQHF.

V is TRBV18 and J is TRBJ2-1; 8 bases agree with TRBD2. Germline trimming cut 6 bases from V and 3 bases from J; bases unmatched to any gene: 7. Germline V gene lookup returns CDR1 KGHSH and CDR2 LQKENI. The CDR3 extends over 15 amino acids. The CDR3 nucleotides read TGTGCCAGCTCCCCAAGGACTAGCTTCTACAATGAGCAGTTCTTC. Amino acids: CASSPRTSFYNEQFF.